The 30 T cell receptor beta chains presented below share a single source sample, sequenced in a study of T cell repertoires in cytomegalovirus infection. No antigen has been assigned to these receptors. Via MiXCR, TCRdb re-called the reads, giving one row per CDR3 protein. The profile covers about 85,000 distinct CDR3 sequences, with approximately 45% appearing a single time and approximately 93% taken by the ten largest. The sequences come from CD8+ T cells from cultured PBMCs, collected from culture after CMV antigen stimulation. The receptors stem from a human donor in good health (CMV status not recorded). Some clones in this sample may be carry-over from other donors' samples.

The chain joins TRBV12-3 or TRBV12-4 to TRBJ2-1; a weak D match, TRBD1 (6 bases). This CDR3 spans 14 amino acids. V lost 6 bases and J lost 8, with 17 bases in between. DNA of the CDR3: TGTGCCAGCAGCCAACGTTCCAGGGGCTATGAGCAGTTCTTC. Protein product: CASSQRSRGYEQFF.

There are a few counts of this clonotype. The chain uses TRBV12-3 or TRBV12-4 and TRBJ1-1; tentatively, D is TRBD1 (5 bases). This CDR3 region has 11 residues. V was pared by 3 bases and J by 11 bases, with 10 bases between. This CDR3 reads CASSFNGAAFF. The CDR3, as DNA: TGTGCCAGCAGTTTTAACGGGGCTGCTTTCTTT.

The chain couples TRBV28 to TRBJ1-5; the match to TRBD1 covers 9 bases. Germline lookup yields CDR1 MDHEN and CDR2 SYDVKM. V was clipped by 7 bases and J by 6 bases; unmatched bases: 16. The CDR3 runs to 17 residues. The CDR3 reads CASILDAGTGYSQPQHF. The DNA for the CDR3 is TGTGCCAGCATCCTTGACGCCGGGACAGGGTACAGTCAGCCCCAGCATTTT.

The chain is built from TRBV6-6 and TRBJ1-5; 7 positions match TRBD1. Germline values: CDR1 MNHNY, CDR2 SVGAGI (reference sequence). CDR3 size: 14 residues. Trimming removed 3 bases from V and 2 bases from J; junction bases left unmatched: 1. The CDR3 DNA is TGTGCCAGCAGTTATACAGGGGGCAATCAGCCCCAGCATTTT. This gives the protein CASSYTGGNQPQHF.

The chain employs TRBV29-1 and TRBJ1-1; TRBD1 aligns across 11 bases. Unmatched junction bases numbered 4, after V lost 7 bases and J lost 3 bases. This CDR3 contains 13 residues. Germline values: CDR1 SQVTM, CDR2 ANQGSEA. CDR3: CSARTGGYTEAFF. The CDR3 bases are TGCAGCGCAAGGACAGGGGGCTACACTGAAGCTTTCTTT.

The chain employs TRBV10-2 and TRBJ2-4, with 9 bases fitting TRBD2. CDR1 is WSHSY and CDR2 is SAAADI in the germline V gene. The J segment lost 10 bases and the V segment lost 10 bases, leaving 11 bases of the junction unmatched. The CDR3 contains 13 residues. The CDR3 DNA is TGCGCCACCTCAGTTGATAGCGGGGGTATTCAGTACTTC. This gives the protein CATSVDSGGIQYF.

This clonotype was observed a few times. This CDR3 reads CASSSTPPPDTIYF. CDR3 nucleotides: TGTGCCAGCAGTTCTACTCCTCCGCCGGACACCATATATTTT. The genes are TRBV7-4 and TRBJ1-3; D not resolved. V dropped 6 bases and J dropped 8 bases, with 17 bases sitting between them. This CDR3 has 14 residues. Germline assignment: CDR1 SGHVT and CDR2 SQSDAQ.

This clonotype was counted between two and nine times. The chain joins TRBV7-2 to TRBJ1-1; the D is unclear. Trimming left V 2 bases short and J 2 bases short, with 9 bases between. CDR3 length: 14 amino acids. Germline assignment: CDR1 SGHTA and CDR2 FQGNSA. CDR3: CASSLIADNTEAFF. The DNA of the CDR3 is TGTGCCAGCAGCTTAATCGCAGATAACACTGAAGCTTTCTTT. The full variable domain, its missing parts supplied by reference TRBV7-2 and TRBJ1-1, is GAGVSQSPSNKVTEKGKDVELRCDPISGHTALYWYRQSLGQGLEFLIYFQGNSAPDKSGLPSDRFSAERTGGSVSTLTIQRTQQEDSAVYLCASSLIADNTEAFFGQGTRLTVV.

The chain links TRBV24-1 to TRBJ2-1; possibly TRBD1 for D (6 bases). Trimming stripped 8 bases from V and 12 bases from J, with 16 bases between. Germline CDR1 KGHDR, CDR2 SFDVKD. This CDR3 is built from 12 residues. CDR3 DNA: TGTGCCACCATCCCGGAGACAGGAGGGCAGTTCTTC. It yields the protein CATIPETGGQFF.

The J gene is TRBJ2-1, the V gene TRBV4-1; 10 bases are a match to TRBD2. The CDR3 is 17 amino acids. Germline CDR1 is MGHRA and CDR2 is YSYEKL. J lost 8 bases, V lost 3 bases, and 13 bases had no gene match. In DNA, the CDR3 is TGCGCCAGCAGCCACCCTGAAGCGGGAGGGCCGAGGGATGAGCAGTTCTTC. It yields the protein CASSHPEAGGPRDEQFF.

This clonotype was seen a few times. This rearrangement joins TRBV12-3 or TRBV12-4 to TRBJ1-3; D perhaps matches TRBD1 (6 bases). The CDR3 is 15 amino acids. Trimming removed 6 bases at V and 0 bases at J, with 12 bases between. CDR3 residues: CASRSRGTSGNTIYF. The DNA of the CDR3 is TGTGCCAGCAGGTCAAGGGGGACCTCTGGAAACACCATATATTTT.

The sample holds a few counts of this clonotype. The genes are TRBV7-9 and TRBJ2-5; 8 nucleotides align to TRBD2. In germline, CDR1 is SEHNR, CDR2 FQNEAQ (reference sequence). The V segment lost 5 bases and the J segment 5 bases; nucleotides outside the gene matches: 13. This CDR3 has 16 residues. The CDR3 sequence: CASSPSPAGVQETQYF. The CDR3 DNA reads as TGTGCCAGCAGCCCCTCACCAGCGGGAGTTCAGGAGACCCAGTACTTC.

The rearrangement joins TRBV10-2 to TRBJ2-1; TRBD2 matches at 8 bases. Germline V gene sequence: CDR1 WSHSY, CDR2 SAAADI. This CDR3 spans 14 amino acids. V shed 5 bases, J shed 5 bases, and the junction held 5 bases outside the gene matches. The CDR3 DNA follows: TGCGCCAGCAGTACTAGCGGATATAACAATGAGCAGTTCTTC. Protein sequence: CASSTSGYNNEQFF.

V gene TRBV7-8 combines with J gene TRBJ1-1; D gene uncertain. The CDR3 consists of 15 residues. Germline V CDR1 and CDR2: SGHVS, FQNEAQ. V lost 1 base, J lost 0 bases, and 9 bases lay in between. CDR3 amino acids: CASSLDLDLNTEAFF. DNA for the CDR3: TGTGCCAGCAGCTTAGATTTAGACCTGAACACTGAAGCTTTCTTT. The variable domain in full, with the rest retrieved from reference TRBV7-8 and TRBJ1-1, is GAGVSQSPRYKVAKRGQDVALRCDPISGHVSLFWYQQALGQGPEFLTYFQNEAQLDKSGLPSDRFFAERPEGSVSTLKIQRTQQEDSAVYLCASSLDLDLNTEAFFGQGTRLTVV.

The chain couples TRBV20-1 to TRBJ2-7, with D tentatively TRBD1 (5 bases). From germline, CDR1 is DFQATT and CDR2 SNEGSKA (reference sequence). CDR3 length equals 14 residues. Trimming took 1 base from V and 2 from J, leaving 12 bases between them. In DNA, the CDR3 is TGCAGTGCTAGAGCACTCTCAGGGCCCTACGAGCAGTACTTC. Its translation is CSARALSGPYEQYF.

CDR3 DNA sequence: TGCGCCAGCAGACAAACAGGGTTGGGAGAGACCCAGTACTTC. This encodes CASRQTGLGETQYF. The chain carries TRBV5-1 and TRBJ2-5; tentatively, D is TRBD1 (6 bases). The germline V gene has CDR1 SGHRS and CDR2 YFSETQ. V lost 5 bases and J lost 4, with 15 bases in between. The CDR3 is 14 residues long. The whole variable domain, filled in from reference TRBV5-1 and TRBJ2-5, reads KAGVTQTPRYLIKTRGQQVTLSCSPISGHRSVSWYQQTPGQGLQFLFEYFSETQRNKGNFPGRFSGRQFSNSRSEMNVSTLELGDSALYLCASRQTGLGETQYFGPGTRLLVL.

The chain has TRBV27 and TRBJ1-5, with D possibly being TRBD1 (6 bases). The length of the CDR3 is 15 residues. Germline CDR1 MNHEY, CDR2 SMNVEV (reference sequence). V lost 6 bases, J lost 3 bases, and 15 bases lay in between. The CDR3 loop reads CASSPGAGNNQPQHF. CDR3 bases: TGTGCCAGCAGCCCGGGGGCCGGGAACAATCAGCCCCAGCATTTT.

The J gene is TRBJ2-3, the V gene TRBV2; D call uncertain. Germline CDR1 SNHLY, CDR2 FYNNEI. This CDR3 has 11 residues. Trimming took 7 bases from V and 6 from J, leaving 8 bases between them. The DNA for the CDR3 is TGTGCCAGCAAAGCGCCTGATACGCAGTATTTT. Amino acids: CASKAPDTQYF.

The rearrangement links TRBV6-5 to TRBJ2-7; D uncertain. This CDR3 comprises 13 residues. V was shortened by 2 bases and J by 6 bases, with 11 bases between the two germline ends. Germline values: CDR1 MNHEY, CDR2 SVGAGI. CDR3 sequence reads: CASSYRSIGEQYF. As DNA, the CDR3 is TGTGCCAGCAGTTACCGAAGTATCGGCGAGCAGTACTTC.

The genes are TRBV28 and TRBJ2-7; 10 nucleotides align to TRBD2. The junction had 4 bases not matched to a gene; V was cut back by 4 bases and J by 1 base. Germline-derived CDR1 and CDR2 are MDHEN and SYDVKM. The CDR3 length is 15 residues. This chain's CDR3 is CASSSIAGGSYEQYF. The CDR3 nucleotides read TGTGCCAGCAGTTCAATAGCGGGAGGTTCCTACGAGCAGTACTTC.

CDR3 coding DNA: TGTGCCAGCAGCCAAGATCGGACTAGCAGGGCCCACGAGCAGTACTTC. This sequence encodes CASSQDRTSRAHEQYF. V gene TRBV4-2 combines with J gene TRBJ2-7; TRBD2 aligns across 8 bases. Trimming took 0 bases from V and 5 from J; bases not matched to a gene: 9. This CDR3 contains 16 residues. Germline values: CDR1 LGHNA, CDR2 YNFKEQ.

V and J are TRBV6-2 or TRBV6-3 and TRBJ1-5; D gene unclear. The CDR3 has 13 residues. The V gene's germline CDR1 is MNHEY and CDR2 SVGEGT. The V gene lost 0 bases and the J gene lost 6 bases, with 6 bases spanning the gap. CDR3 sequence (DNA): TGTGCCAGCAGTTACTCAAAGACTCAGCCCCAGCATTTT. Protein: CASSYSKTQPQHF.

In this sample, this clonotype turned up a few times. The gene calls are TRBV7-8 and TRBJ1-1; no reliable D call. Trimming cost V 5 bases and J 4 bases, with 8 bases left between them. CDR3 length: 12 residues. From germline, CDR1 is SGHVS and CDR2 FQNEAQ. As DNA, the CDR3 is TGTGCCAGCAGCGACGGGCTCACTGAAGCTTTCTTT. This codes for CASSDGLTEAFF.

At least ten counts were recorded for this clonotype. The V gene is TRBV27, the J gene TRBJ2-3; D is perhaps TRBD2 (7 bases). V was cut by 7 bases and J by 5 bases, with 19 bases left in between. This CDR3 contains 15 residues. The V gene's germline CDR1 is MNHEY and CDR2 SMNVEV (reference sequence). The CDR3 DNA reads TGTGCCAGCACCCTGGGGGGGGGGCCCGGAGATACGCAGTATTTT. Translating it yields CASTLGGGPGDTQYF.

The chain combines TRBV20-1 with TRBJ2-7; D is unresolved. The CDR3 has 13 amino acids. Looked up from germline, CDR1 is DFQATT and CDR2 is SNEGSKA (reference sequence). V lost 1 base and J lost 1, with 8 bases in between. CDR3 in amino acids: CSARVADSYEQYF. CDR3 DNA: TGCAGTGCTAGAGTCGCTGATTCCTACGAGCAGTACTTC.

The CDR3 nucleotides are TGTGCCAGTAGTATAGAAGGCGGGAACTCCTACAATGAGCAGTTCTTC. This codes for CASSIEGGNSYNEQFF. This rearrangement joins TRBV19 to TRBJ2-1; D is perhaps TRBD2 (6 bases). Germline V CDR1 and CDR2: LNHDA, SQIVND (reference sequence). V was cut by 0 bases and J by 0 bases, with 9 bases left in between. CDR3 size: 16 residues.

The chain uses TRBV28 and TRBJ2-7, with TRBD1 matching 7 bases. After removal of 2 bases from V and 4 bases from J, the junction contained 11 bases not matched to a gene. This CDR3 is built from 16 residues. In germline, CDR1 is MDHEN, CDR2 SYDVKM. CDR3 residues: CASSLPRGNKRYEQYF. CDR3 nucleotides: TGTGCCAGCAGTTTACCCAGGGGGAATAAGAGATACGAGCAGTACTTC.

V and J are TRBV27 and TRBJ2-7; TRBD1 matches 9 bases. This CDR3 comprises 13 residues. The ends lost 6 bases at V and 5 bases at J; junction bases unmatched: 5. Germline V gene data show CDR1 as MNHEY and CDR2 as SMNVEV (reference sequence). The CDR3 spells CASRTGGKDEQYF. The CDR3 nucleotides read TGTGCCAGCAGGACAGGGGGTAAGGACGAGCAGTACTTC.

The chain employs TRBV7-4 and TRBJ2-2; the match to TRBD1 covers 8 bases. CDR1 is SGHVT, CDR2 SQSDAQ, per germline. Germline trimming cut 5 bases from V and 4 bases from J; bases unmatched to any gene: 9. There are 16 residues in the CDR3. The DNA for the CDR3 is TGTGCCAGCAGCAAACGGACAGGGTCAGGCACCGGGGAGCTGTTTTTT. It encodes CASSKRTGSGTGELFF.

The V call is TRBV28, the J call TRBJ2-5; D is possibly TRBD2 (6 bases). The length of the CDR3 is 15 residues. Germline lookup yields CDR1 MDHEN and CDR2 SYDVKM. V shed 7 bases and J shed 2 bases, with 17 bases lying between them. The CDR3 sequence is CASTGEDTPQETQYF. The DNA for the CDR3 is TGTGCCAGCACCGGGGAGGACACACCACAAGAGACCCAGTACTTC.